The sequence of this T cell receptor (beta chain) was determined in a study of shared clonotypes between healthy human individuals. Overall study context: Each donor contributed plates that comprised three CD4 naive, three CD4 memory, two CD8 naive and one CD8 memory.

For this clone: Its cognate antigen is unknown.

General observations from the study: Clonotypes shared by all four sorted-subset donors had higher generation probabilities than non-shared clonotypes. It was observed that 5% to 6.5% of naive CD4 clonotypes were shared across a handful of donors.

Deep was the level at which the assay was run. Clones were sequenced by immunoSEQ multiplex PCR, and TCRdb holds only the in-frame ones, with some missing. The repertoire holds about 1.1 million clones, with 70% to 80% as singletons. Germline assignment: CDR1 MNHNS and CDR2 SASEGT. The CDR3 has 14 residues. The V and J ends lost 0 bases and 5 bases, in that order; junction bases with no gene match: 3. The clonotype was recovered from a man younger than 35 in good health. Some clones in this sample may be carry-over from other donors' samples. The chain joins TRBV6-1 to TRBJ1-2; 7 bases align to TRBD1. What was sequenced was memory CD4+ T cells from PBMCs. As to subset: CD45RA-negative fraction. This CDR3 is CASSEAHRGYGYTF. The DNA for the CDR3 is TGTGCCAGCAGTGAAGCGCACAGGGGATATGGCTACACCTTC.